The entry below describes one TCR beta chain. As yet, its antigen is unknown. With no exception, relapse followed autologous stem cell transplantation in all patients, and brentuximab vedotin exposure varied. Sequenced by immunoSEQ multiplex PCR; TCRdb stores in-frame clones only, minus some. The table shows around 40,000 clones, with 78% occurring only once. The data were taken from a study of PD-1 blockade in classical Hodgkin lymphoma. Findings and caveats of the study: At baseline, newly diagnosed patients reportedly showed less TCR diversity than healthy donors. Undefined causes, possibly disease activity or prior therapy, underlie the repertoire differences.

The CDR3 is 17 residues long. V shed 1 base and J shed 1 base, with 16 bases lying between them. Germline CDR1 SGHVS, CDR2 FNYEAQ. The origin of this receptor is a human donor with classical Hodgkin lymphoma. The input for sequencing was peripheral blood mononuclear cells (PBMCs), taken at baseline. The V and J genes are TRBV7-6 and TRBJ2-5; possible D gene TRBD1, 5 bases. CDR3 bases: TGTGCCAGCAGCTTAGGTCCTCCCTTGGGGCCCCAAGAGACCCAGTACTTC. Translation gives CASSLGPPLGPQETQYF.